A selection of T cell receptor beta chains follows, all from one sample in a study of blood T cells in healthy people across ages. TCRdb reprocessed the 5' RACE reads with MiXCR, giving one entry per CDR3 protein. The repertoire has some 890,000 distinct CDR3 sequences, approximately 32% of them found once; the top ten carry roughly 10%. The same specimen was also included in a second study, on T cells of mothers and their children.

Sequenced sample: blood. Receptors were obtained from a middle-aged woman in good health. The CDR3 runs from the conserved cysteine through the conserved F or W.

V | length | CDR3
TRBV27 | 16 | CASSLYNRNSGHEQYF
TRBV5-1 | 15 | CASRTGHPSSYEQYF
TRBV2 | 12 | CASLGGTDTQYF
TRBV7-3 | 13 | CASSLNPSGEQYF
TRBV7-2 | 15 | CASSVRGPGNYGCTF
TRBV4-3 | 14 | CASSQEGLNTEAFF
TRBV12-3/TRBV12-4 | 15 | CASSLKARRPNERFF
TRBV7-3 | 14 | CASSKTGLGVEQFF
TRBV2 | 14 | CASSLRDSGGEQYF
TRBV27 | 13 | CASSFPGYNEQFF
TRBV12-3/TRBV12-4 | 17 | CASSPGTATLSYNEQFF
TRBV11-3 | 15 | CASSLGGRRTDTQYF
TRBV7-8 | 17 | CASSLGRGTRANQPQHF